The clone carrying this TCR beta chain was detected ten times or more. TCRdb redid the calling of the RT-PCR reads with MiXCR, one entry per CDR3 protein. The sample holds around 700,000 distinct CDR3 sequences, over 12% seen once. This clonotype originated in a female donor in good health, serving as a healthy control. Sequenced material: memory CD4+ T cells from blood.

The CDR3 loop reads CSVGVGLREPQHF. CDR3 in DNA: TGCAGCGTTGGGGTGGGGCTTCGGGAGCCCCAGCATTTT. This chain connects TRBV29-1 to TRBJ1-5, with D possibly being TRBD1 (5 bases). The CDR3 sequence is 13 residues long. Germline values: CDR1 SQVTM, CDR2 ANQGSEA. V was pared by 4 bases and J by 8 bases, with 15 bases between.